This T cell receptor (beta chain) was identified during a study of cytomegalovirus exposure and HLA in healthy donors. Participants comprised healthy donors of bone marrow. There were likely unrecorded immune exposures, though donors were nominally healthy when sampled. A word on this clone: Its specificity is not known. At one end, the junction sequence differs from germline, possibly due to a read error.

Germline V gene data show CDR1 as SGHAT and CDR2 as FQNNGV. The CDR3 extends over 11 amino acids. Study findings and constraints: A cluster of highly shared sequence variants was likely a sequencing artifact. A later analysis reportedly found that, within productive TCRs, an Asian-associated ancestry cluster had fewer N-insertions than the mean observed across the roughly 700 donors.

PCR amplification relied on 60 Vbeta primers (plus 13 Jbeta primers). Produced via immunoSEQ multiplex PCR; TCRdb's table is partial and in-frame only. The sample yields more than 110,000 clones, around 76% seen once. The clonotype was recovered from a man aged 18 to 30 in good health and CMV-seronegative. The chain is built from TRBV11-2 and TRBJ1-1; D is unclear. The sequenced material came from PBMCs. CDR3 DNA sequence: TGTGCCTGCAGCAAGGCAGCGGAAGCTTTCTTT. As protein: CACSKAAEAFF.